This T cell receptor beta chain was captured in a study of blood T cell repertoires in COVID-19. Whole-study context: Sources were T cells, B-cell-depleted T cells, or PBMCs; the material itself was cDNA or gDNA.

Authors' processing steps: For nucleated cells, counts were estimated from reference gene primer amplification. The protocol was immunoSEQ multiplex PCR, while the TCRdb copy is restricted to in-frame clones and leaves out a portion. V and J calls and clone size are given by that table; D and trimming were obtained from the DNA. The table includes about 340,000 clones, 65% to 90% detected once. The V and J ends lost 3 bases and 5 bases respectively, with 17 bases between them. CDR1 and CDR2 (germline): DFQATT, SNEGSKA (reference sequence). This CDR3 comprises 15 residues. Recruited during active infection, patients (from Seattle) were subsequently followed longitudinally.

The chain uses TRBV20-1 and TRBJ1-5; D gene ambiguous. Sequences were obtained from peripheral blood. The receptor comes from a woman aged 55-69 years with COVID-19, enrolled during active disease. The CDR3 DNA follows: TGCAGTGCTAGTTTTGCACGGGGAGGATATCAGCCCCAGCATTTT. Protein product: CSASFARGGYQPQHF.